This is a list of T cell receptor beta chains from one sample in a study of T cell responses to AZD1222 COVID-19 vaccine. Only in-frame clones appear in the TCRdb table, and some are missing; sequencing was by immunoSEQ multiplex PCR. The data show approximately 110,000 clones, 70% to 90% seen once. The specimen comprised peripheral blood, sampled on day 0 of AZD1222 vaccination. The receptors originated from an adult in good health. CDR3s include the opening cysteine and the closing phenylalanine or tryptophan. A D gene is named only where the DNA matches it firmly. The size of a clone is reported for some rows only, either as once, few or many, or as a class for expanded clones.

J,V,size,D,DNA,CDR3
TRBJ2-7,TRBV10-3,NA,NA,TGTGCCATCAGTGACAGACAGGACTACGAGCAGTACTTC,CAISDRQDYEQYF
TRBJ1-1,TRBV9,NA,NA,TGTGCCAGCAGCGTAGGAGTTAGTTTAATGAACACTGAAGCTTTCTTT,CASSVGVSLMNTEAFF
TRBJ2-1,TRBV7-2,once,NA,TGTGCCAGCAGCTCTACAGGGAGGGCCTACAATGAGCAGTTCTTC,CASSSTGRAYNEQFF
TRBJ1-1,TRBV7-8,NA,TRBD1,TGTGCCAGCAGCTGGGCAGGGGGAGGCGCTGAAGCTTTCTTT,CASSWAGGGAEAFF
TRBJ1-1,TRBV4-3,NA,NA,TGCGCCAGCAGCCAAAACCCGGACCCGGGGACTGAAGCTTTCTTT,CASSQNPDPGTEAFF
TRBJ1-5,TRBV7-2,NA,NA,TGTGCCAGCAGCTTAAATTTCAGGAATCAGCCCCAGCATTTT,CASSLNFRNQPQHF
TRBJ2-3,TRBV4-3,NA,TRBD2,TGCGCCAGCAGCCAAAACCCGACTAGCGGGTCAGATACGCAGTATTTT,CASSQNPTSGSDTQYF
TRBJ1-2,TRBV6-2/TRBV6-3,NA,NA,TGTGCCAGCAGTTACCGTCTCCTAGATCGCGGCTACACCTTC,CASSYRLLDRGYTF
TRBJ1-5,TRBV7-9,NA,TRBD1,TGTGCCAGCAGCAAAGACAGGGTGGGAAATCAGCCCCAGCATTTT,CASSKDRVGNQPQHF
TRBJ2-1,TRBV10-3,NA,TRBD1,TGTGCCATCAGCCGAGGACAGGGGGGGAATGAGCAGTTCTTC,CAISRGQGGNEQFF
TRBJ2-1,TRBV7-9,NA,TRBD1,TGTGCCAGCAGCCGGAGGACAGGGGGCAGGAATGAGCAGTTCTTC,CASSRRTGGRNEQFF
TRBJ2-2,TRBV24-1,once,TRBD1,TGTGCCACCAGCAGGGGGACCAACACCGGGGAGCTGTTTTTT,CATSRGTNTGELFF
TRBJ2-3,TRBV18,NA,TRBD1,TGTGCCAGCTCTCAGCAGGGGGCTACGAGCACAGATACGCAGTATTTT,CASSQQGATSTDTQYF
TRBJ1-1,TRBV6-5,once,NA,TGTGCCAGCAGTTACTCTTTCCGGGGGGGTACTGAAGCTTTCTTT,CASSYSFRGGTEAFF
TRBJ1-5,TRBV6-4,NA,NA,TGTGCCAGCAGTGACGGAGAGTTCAGATCTCTGGGTCCGGGCAATCAGCCCCAGCATTTT,CASSDGEFRSLGPGNQPQHF
TRBJ1-4,TRBV19,NA,TRBD1,TGTGCCAGTAGTAAGACAGGGGGAAGAGGAGAAAAACTGTTTTTT,CASSKTGGRGEKLFF
TRBJ1-3,TRBV3-1/TRBV3-2,NA,NA,TGTGCCAGCAGCCCCAAAGGGCTGTCTGGAAACACCATATATTTT,CASSPKGLSGNTIYF
TRBJ1-1,TRBV10-2,NA,NA,TGCGCCAGCAGTGAATTGGGGTTGAACACTGAAGCTTTCTTT,CASSELGLNTEAFF
TRBJ2-7,TRBV6-5,NA,TRBD1,TGTGCCAGCAGCCACGGGACAGGACCCAAATACGAGCAGTACTTC,CASSHGTGPKYEQYF
TRBJ1-2,TRBV20-1,NA,NA,TGCAGTGCTAGTGGTCAGACGTATGGCTACACCTTC,CSASGQTYGYTF
TRBJ2-7,TRBV2,NA,TRBD1,TGTGCCAGCGGGGCAGGGGGCAACTACGAGCAGTACTTC,CASGAGGNYEQYF
TRBJ2-2,TRBV18,once,NA,TGTGCCAGCTCATTAGGGACGGACAACACCGGGGAGCTGTTTTTT,CASSLGTDNTGELFF